These 2 T cell receptor beta chains originate from one sample sequenced in a study of blood T cell repertoires in COVID-19. Clones were sequenced by immunoSEQ multiplex PCR, and TCRdb holds only the in-frame ones, with some missing. The table includes 45,000 to 50,000 clones, approximately 87% detected once. The source material was peripheral blood. The receptor source for this set is a woman aged 55-69 years with acute or convalescent COVID-19.

This clone has only one observation. The chain has TRBV5-1 and TRBJ2-3; TRBD2 aligns across 9 bases. The CDR3 has 16 amino acids. V shed 0 bases and J 6 bases; nucleotides not matched to a gene: 8. Germline V gives CDR1 SGHRS, CDR2 YFSETQ. The CDR3 region has the DNA TGCGCCAGCAGCTTGGGGCTAGCGGGGAGGTCGGATACGCAGTATTTT. As protein: CASSLGLAGRSDTQYF.

V usage is TRBV7-8 and J usage is TRBJ2-1; 8 bases are a match to TRBD2. Germline CDR1 SGHVS, CDR2 FQNEAQ. Trimming cost V 7 bases and J 5 bases; bases outside gene matches: 10. The CDR3 runs 15 residues. The CDR3 nucleotides read TGTGCCAGCACCCTCGGGAGGGCAAGAGACAATGAGCAGTTCTTC. Protein: CASTLGRARDNEQFF.